The 23 T cell receptor beta chains given below trace back to one sample, sequenced in a study of blood T cell repertoires in COVID-19. Method: immunoSEQ multiplex PCR; TCRdb's copy keeps in-frame clones and lacks some. The sample lists nearly 95,000 clones; just under 80% were seen once. Input material: peripheral blood. These TCRs come from a human donor in a cohort sampled during active COVID-19.

The rearrangement joins TRBV28 to TRBJ1-1, with TRBD1 matching 7 bases. The CDR3 spans 16 residues. CDR1 and CDR2 (germline): MDHEN, SYDVKM. The V segment lost 1 base and the J segment 0 bases; nucleotides outside the gene matches: 5. This CDR3 reads CASSLYTGDMNTEAFF. The CDR3 DNA reads TGTGCCAGCAGTTTATACACAGGGGATATGAACACTGAAGCTTTCTTT.

This clone has just a few counts. This chain uses TRBV19 with TRBJ2-7; 9 bases fit TRBD2. The CDR3 has 13 residues. Germline V gene data show CDR1 as LNHDA and CDR2 as SQIVND (reference sequence). V trimming: 5 bases; J trimming: 4 bases; junction bases outside the gene matches: 3. CDR3 coding DNA: TGTGCCAGTAGTGACCTAGCGGGGTACGAGCAGTACTTC. Its translation: CASSDLAGYEQYF.

The CDR3 region has the DNA TGTGCCAGCAGCCGAAGTCGGGGGGAAGTTACGGGAGAAAAACTGTTTTTT. As protein: CASSRSRGEVTGEKLFF. The chain links TRBV13 to TRBJ1-4; D might be TRBD1 (5 bases). This CDR3 has 17 residues. The V end was cut by 5 bases, the J end by 8 bases, with 24 bases between. Germline V gene lookup returns CDR1 PRHDT and CDR2 FYEKMQ (reference sequence).

The CDR3 loop reads CASSLGSGVAEKLFF. In nucleotides, the CDR3 is TGCGCCAGCAGCTTGGGGTCAGGGGTGGCTGAAAAACTGTTTTTT. The rearrangement uses TRBV5-1 and TRBJ1-4, with a possible D match to TRBD1 (6 bases). CDR3 length: 15 residues. V lost 0 bases, J lost 7 bases, and 13 bases lay in between. Germline loops: CDR1 SGHRS, CDR2 YFSETQ.

For this clone: This sample also contains other DNA sequences that code for the same CDR3. The CDR3 DNA reads as TGCGCCAGCAGCGGGACAGGGGACTATGGCTACACCTTC. Residues: CASSGTGDYGYTF. This chain joins TRBV10-2 and TRBJ1-2; TRBD1 agrees at 10 bases. Per germline, CDR1 WSHSY and CDR2 SAAADI. Trimming at V came to 6 bases and at J to 3 bases, leaving 1 base not matched to a gene. This CDR3 has 13 amino acids.

The J gene is TRBJ1-1, the V gene TRBV5-4; D is unclear. Looked up from germline, CDR1 is SGHNT and CDR2 is YYREEE (reference sequence). This CDR3 spans 13 amino acids. Trimming removed 0 bases from V and 2 bases from J, with 5 bases in between. CDR3: CASSLGGNTEAFF. In DNA form, the CDR3 reads TGTGCCAGCAGCTTGGGAGGTAACACTGAAGCTTTCTTT.

CDR3: CSASFVNSNQPQHF. CDR3 DNA: TGCAGTGCTAGTTTCGTTAATAGCAATCAGCCCCAGCATTTT. This chain uses TRBV20-1 with TRBJ1-5; D gene unclear. Germline V gene data show CDR1 as DFQATT and CDR2 as SNEGSKA (reference sequence). The CDR3 is 14 amino acids. Trimming took off 3 bases at V and 0 bases at J, with 9 bases between the two ends.

The rearrangement links TRBV24-1 to TRBJ2-1, with 12 bases that match TRBD2. Per germline, CDR1 KGHDR and CDR2 SFDVKD. V gave up 2 bases and J gave up 3 bases; unmatched junction bases: 1. There are 16 residues in the CDR3. CDR3 sequence (DNA): TGTGCCACCAGTGATTCTAGCGGGAGGGACTACAATGAGCAGTTCTTC. Residues: CATSDSSGRDYNEQFF.

This chain joins TRBV6-6 and TRBJ2-5; D is possibly TRBD2 (6 bases). The CDR3 is 13 residues long. Trimming took 2 bases from V and 5 from J, leaving 9 bases between them. Germline CDR1 MNHNY, CDR2 SVGAGI (reference sequence). CDR3 residues: CASSYTSRETQYF. The CDR3 nucleotides read TGTGCCAGCAGTTACACTAGCCGGGAGACCCAGTACTTC.

The chain links TRBV7-2 to TRBJ2-7; 8 bases are shared with TRBD1. The CDR3 length is 12 residues. Germline CDR1 is SGHTA and CDR2 is FQGNSA. Trimming removed 5 bases from V and 6 bases from J; junction bases left unmatched: 3. CDR3 sequence: CASSQTGVEQYF. CDR3 DNA: TGTGCCAGCAGCCAGACAGGGGTCGAGCAGTACTTC.

V usage is TRBV5-1 and J usage is TRBJ2-7, with D possibly matching TRBD2 (6 bases). Germline V CDR1 and CDR2: SGHRS, YFSETQ. The V end was cut by 3 bases, the J end by 1 base, with 14 bases between. The CDR3 length is 15 residues. The CDR3 nucleotides are TGCGCCAGCAGCTCCCAGGGAGGAATGTCCTACGAGCAGTACTTC. Translating gives CASSSQGGMSYEQYF.

The gene calls are TRBV10-1 and TRBJ2-7, with TRBD2 matching over 14 bases. Germline V gene data show CDR1 as WNHNN and CDR2 as SYGVQD (reference sequence). The length of the CDR3 is 15 residues. V dropped 3 bases and J dropped 4; count of bases not matched to a gene: 2. CDR3 residues: CASSDGTSGSYEQYF. CDR3 bases: TGCGCCAGCAGTGACGGGACTAGCGGGAGTTACGAGCAGTACTTC.

The chain joins TRBV20-1 to TRBJ2-7, with 7 bases that match TRBD1. This CDR3 comprises 11 residues. Germline V CDR1 and CDR2: DFQATT, SNEGSKA (reference sequence). Germline trimming cut 6 bases from V and 6 bases from J; bases unmatched to any gene: 5. CDR3 residues: CSAKGAREQYF. In nucleotides, the CDR3 is TGCAGTGCCAAGGGGGCGCGCGAGCAGTACTTC.

This clone is termed medium-sized. The CDR3 nucleotides read TGCAGTGCTAGTCAGGGGACCTCCATGAACACTGAAGCTTTCTTT. Translation gives CSASQGTSMNTEAFF. This chain uses TRBV20-1 with TRBJ1-1, with D possibly being TRBD1 (6 bases). The CDR3 sequence is 15 residues long. Trimming pared 3 bases from V and 0 bases from J, leaving 14 bases between. Germline V gene lookup returns CDR1 DFQATT and CDR2 SNEGSKA (reference sequence).

The chain joins TRBV2 to TRBJ1-5, with TRBD1 as a possible D gene (5 bases). Germline values: CDR1 SNHLY, CDR2 FYNNEI. This CDR3 is built from 15 residues. The ends were cut back, 5 bases at V and 5 bases at J, with 16 bases in the middle. CDR3 DNA: TGTGCCAGCAGTTGGGGCAGGGTGGGCGATCAGCCCCAGCATTTT. Translated: CASSWGRVGDQPQHF.

The V call is TRBV7-9, the J call TRBJ1-5; D is unclear. The length of the CDR3 is 14 residues. Trimming stripped 1 base from V and 7 bases from J, with 11 bases between. Per germline, CDR1 SEHNR and CDR2 FQNEAQ (reference sequence). Here the CDR3 reads CASSLEVTSQPQHF. CDR3 DNA sequence: TGTGCCAGCAGCTTAGAAGTGACATCCCAGCCCCAGCATTTT. Full variable domain (outside the CDR3, taken from reference TRBV7-9 and TRBJ1-5): DTGVSQNPRHKITKRGQNVTFRCDPISEHNRLYWYRQTLGQGPEFLTYFQNEAQLEKSRLLSDRFSAERPKGSFSTLEIQRTEQGDSAMYLCASSLEVTSQPQHFGDGTRLSIL.

In DNA, the CDR3 is TGTGCCAGCAGCCAAGGGTTCCAGCGGGGTACCTACGAGCAGTACTTC. Translated: CASSQGFQRGTYEQYF. This chain connects TRBV3-1 (or the pseudogene TRBV3-2) to TRBJ2-7; 7 positions agree with TRBD2. The CDR3 has 16 residues. Germline V CDR1 and CDR2: LGHDT, YNNKEL (reference sequence). J gave up 2 bases and V 1 base, and 8 bases lay outside the gene matches.

The rearrangement links TRBV4-2 to TRBJ1-2, with TRBD1 matching over 7 bases. CDR1 LGHNA and CDR2 YNFKEQ come from the germline V gene. The V gene end was trimmed by 2 bases and the J gene end by 8 bases; junction bases not matched to a gene: 11. CDR3 length: 15 residues. CDR3 nucleotide sequence: TGTGCCAGCAGCCAAAGTGCAAAGGGGGCGGTGGGCTACACCTTC. Translation gives CASSQSAKGAVGYTF.

A few counts support this clone. V gene TRBV19 combines with J gene TRBJ1-4; D is ambiguous. CDR3 length equals 15 residues. Germline V CDR1 and CDR2: LNHDA, SQIVND (reference sequence). V lost 3 bases and J 8 bases, leaving 16 bases between the germline ends. The CDR3 DNA follows: TGTGCCAGTAGTATCGAGTCACCGGGAAGGGAAAAACTGTTTTTT. It specifies CASSIESPGREKLFF.

This clone appeared once. The rearrangement uses TRBV25-1 and TRBJ2-5; a weak D match, TRBD1 (7 bases). The CDR3 has 15 residues. CDR1 and CDR2 (germline): MGHDK, SYGVNS. V lost 2 bases to trimming and J lost 3 bases, with 13 bases between them. CDR3 protein: CASSERGTAKETQYF. CDR3 in DNA: TGTGCCAGCAGTGAACGGGGGACAGCAAAAGAGACCCAGTACTTC.

V and J are TRBV6-5 and TRBJ1-3; D is undetermined. Germline V CDR1 and CDR2: MNHEY, SVGAGI. The CDR3 totals 15 residues. The ends were cut back, 6 bases at V and 4 bases at J, with 16 bases in the middle. CDR3 in DNA: TGTGCCAGCAGATATGACTCCCGAGAGGGAAACACCATATATTTT. Encoded protein: CASRYDSREGNTIYF.

A few counts support this clone. The chain combines TRBV10-3 with TRBJ2-7; TRBD2 might be the D (6 bases). V was clipped by 4 bases and J by 6 bases, with 19 bases between them. CDR1 is ENHRY and CDR2 is SYGVKD in the germline V gene. The CDR3 sequence is 15 residues long. The CDR3 reads CAISGVAGTESEQYF. In DNA form, the CDR3 reads TGTGCCATCAGTGGTGTTGCCGGGACTGAGAGCGAGCAGTACTTC.

The V and J genes are TRBV10-1 and TRBJ2-1; 7 bases align to TRBD1. The CDR3 runs 14 residues. Germline CDR1 and CDR2: WNHNN and SYGVQD (reference sequence). With V trimmed by 3 bases and J by 3 bases, 2 bases remained unmatched. CDR3 coding DNA: TGCGCCAGCAGTGAACAGGGGTACTACAATGAGCAGTTCTTC. Translating gives CASSEQGYYNEQFF.